A selection of T cell receptor beta chains follows, all from one sample in a study of human CD8 memory T cell subsets. TCRdb reprocessed the 5' RACE reads; each CDR3 protein has one entry and no DNA is given. Its clone listing holds around 6,500 distinct CDR3 sequences. The sample was CD8+ T cells from PBMCs. Receptors were obtained from a human donor in good health. The CDR3 runs from the conserved cysteine through the conserved F or W. Only part of the rows carry a size: once, few, many, or a class if the clone is expanded.

CDR3 protein	clone size	J gene	V gene
CASGGDYSNQPQHF	.	TRBJ1-5	TRBV28
CASGLNRGTSEAFF	.	TRBJ1-1	TRBV5-1
CVSGTGGINQPQHF	medium-sized	TRBJ1-5	TRBV6-6
CAWSEGTSVYEQYF	.	TRBJ2-7	TRBV30
CSATFGFKWGGSPSDTQYF	medium-sized	TRBJ2-3	TRBV20-1
CSVLSTPGWREGISYNEQFF	.	TRBJ2-1	TRBV29-1
CASSYSRVRGYTF	.	TRBJ1-2	TRBV6-5
CASSHRGGTDTQYF	.	TRBJ2-3	TRBV14
CASSAEEVLVTDDTQYF	.	TRBJ2-3	TRBV7-9
CASSLGTSGEQYF	medium-sized	TRBJ2-7	TRBV27
CASSQDETGNSYSEQFF	.	TRBJ2-1	TRBV4-3
CASTPTRRLYNEQFF	.	TRBJ2-1	TRBV6-2/TRBV6-3
CASSEGQGVSGDTQYF	.	TRBJ2-3	TRBV9